The next 27 T cell receptor beta chains were all read from a single sample in a study of T cell responses to AZD1222 COVID-19 vaccine. Assay used: immunoSEQ multiplex PCR; TCRdb lists only in-frame clones, some missing. The table records roughly 84,000 clones, 70% to 90% of them present only once. Sequenced material: peripheral blood, taken 28 days after the second AZD1222 dose. These receptors all stem from an adult who received the AZD1222 COVID-19 vaccine.

The sample holds a few counts of this clone. V is TRBV7-6 and J is TRBJ1-1; 7 bases agree with TRBD1. The CDR3 extends over 15 amino acids. The ends lost 5 bases at V and 0 bases at J; junction bases unmatched: 6. CDR1 is SGHVS and CDR2 is FNYEAQ in the germline V gene. In DNA form, the CDR3 reads TGTGCCAGCAGCCCCCGGGACAGTTTGAACACTGAAGCTTTCTTT. It codes for CASSPRDSLNTEAFF.

The chain employs TRBV5-1 and TRBJ2-3; 14 bases are shared with TRBD2. Germline-derived CDR1 and CDR2 are SGHRS and YFSETQ. Trimming cost V 3 bases and J 8 bases; bases outside gene matches: 11. This CDR3 region has 17 residues. The CDR3 region is CASSWPPGLAGVPTQYF. The DNA for the CDR3 is TGCGCCAGCAGCTGGCCACCGGGACTAGCGGGAGTGCCTACGCAGTATTTT. The full variable domain, rest sourced from reference TRBV5-1 and TRBJ2-3, is KAGVTQTPRYLIKTRGQQVTLSCSPISGHRSVSWYQQTPGQGLQFLFEYFSETQRNKGNFPGRFSGRQFSNSRSEMNVSTLELGDSALYLCASSWPPGLAGVPTQYFGPGTRLTVL.

V and J are TRBV28 and TRBJ2-2, with a possible D match to TRBD2 (6 bases). Germline CDR1 and CDR2: MDHEN and SYDVKM. The V end was cut by 7 bases, the J end by 0 bases, with 12 bases between. CDR3 length: 15 amino acids. The CDR3 bases are TGTGCCAGCACCTATGGAGGGGCGAACACCGGGGAGCTGTTTTTT. It encodes CASTYGGANTGELFF.

The V call is TRBV28, the J call TRBJ1-2, with TRBD1 identical over 11 bases. The CDR3 is made up of 15 amino acids. The V gene end was trimmed by 4 bases and the J gene end by 4 bases; junction bases not matched to a gene: 5. Germline V gene lookup returns CDR1 MDHEN and CDR2 SYDVKM. The CDR3 bases are TGTGCCAGCAGTTCTCCGGGACAGGGGGGCTATGGCTACACCTTC. Protein: CASSSPGQGGYGYTF.

The V gene is TRBV28, the J gene TRBJ2-7, with 9 bases lining up with TRBD1. With V trimmed by 6 bases and J by 1 base, 10 bases remained unmatched. The CDR3 extends over 16 amino acids. The germline gives CDR1 MDHEN, CDR2 SYDVKM. CDR3 in DNA: TGTGCCAGCAGCCCCTTCGGGACAGGGATATCCTACGAGCAGTACTTC. Protein: CASSPFGTGISYEQYF.

The rearrangement links TRBV27 to TRBJ2-7, with a possible D match to TRBD2 (6 bases). V was pared by 10 bases and J by 0 bases, with 16 bases between. The CDR3 is made up of 14 amino acids. Germline V gives CDR1 MNHEY, CDR2 SMNVEV (reference sequence). CDR3 in DNA: TGTGCCACTAGCGAGGGGAGAAGCTCCTACGAGCAGTACTTC. It specifies CATSEGRSSYEQYF.

This sequence joins TRBV9 and TRBJ1-2, with no clear D. CDR3 length equals 13 residues. CDR1 is SGDLS and CDR2 is YYNGEE in the germline V gene. V lost 4 bases to trimming and J lost 6 bases, with 13 bases between them. CDR3 in amino acids: CASSTNTGNGYTF. CDR3 in DNA: TGTGCCAGCAGCACCAACACGGGAAATGGCTACACCTTC.

This chain joins TRBV5-1 and TRBJ2-2; 16 bases align to TRBD2. CDR1 SGHRS and CDR2 YFSETQ come from the germline V gene. The ends lost 1 base at V and 6 bases at J; junction bases unmatched: 12. There are 20 residues in the CDR3. CDR3 coding DNA: TGCGCCAGCAGCTTGCTTCCACTAGGGACTAGCGGGAGGGCCGCCGGGGAGCTGTTTTTT. Amino acid sequence: CASSLLPLGTSGRAAGELFF.

The chain combines TRBV10-3 with TRBJ2-6; 7 nucleotides agree with TRBD1. The trim removed 3 bases at V and 0 bases at J, leaving 8 bases unmatched. Germline V gene sequence: CDR1 ENHRY, CDR2 SYGVKD. The CDR3 contains 18 residues. The CDR3 bases are TGTGCCATCAGTGAACCTCCGGGACAGCACTCTGGGGCCAACGTCCTGACTTTC. Translation: CAISEPPGQHSGANVLTF.

The chain has TRBV10-3 and TRBJ1-2; D not certain. Germline V gene data show CDR1 as ENHRY and CDR2 as SYGVKD. The CDR3 spans 12 residues. V dropped 2 bases and J dropped 4 bases, with 5 bases sitting between them. The CDR3 DNA sequence: TGTGCCATCAGTGAGGTGGGCTATGGCTACACCTTC. Amino acids: CAISEVGYGYTF.

V gene TRBV12-3 or TRBV12-4 combines with J gene TRBJ2-7, with unresolved D. The CDR3 runs 12 residues. Between the trimmed V and J ends, which lost 6 bases and 2 bases, there was a span of 8 bases. Written as DNA, the CDR3 is TGTGCCAGCAGCCGTCCAGCCTACGAGCAGTACTTC. Translated, it gives CASSRPAYEQYF.

This clone has just a few counts. This chain connects TRBV5-1 to TRBJ1-6, with TRBD1 as a possible D gene (6 bases). Per germline, CDR1 SGHRS and CDR2 YFSETQ. The germline V and J ends were trimmed by 0 bases and 7 bases, with 11 bases remaining between them. This CDR3 comprises 15 residues. CDR3 DNA: TGCGCCAGCAGCTTGGCGAGGGGGAAGAATTCACCCCTCCACTTT. Translation: CASSLARGKNSPLHF.

The chain employs TRBV11-2 and TRBJ2-3; TRBD2 aligns across 9 bases. The CDR3 loop spans 15 amino acids. Germline assignment: CDR1 SGHAT and CDR2 FQNNGV. V lost 1 base and J lost 3; bases outside the gene matches: 2. CDR3 protein: CASSLALAGTDTQYF. The DNA for the CDR3 is TGTGCCAGCAGCTTAGCTCTAGCGGGAACAGATACGCAGTATTTT.

This clone was picked up one time. This chain joins TRBV7-2 and TRBJ1-5; 7 bases are shared with TRBD1. The CDR3 has 14 residues. The V gene's germline CDR1 is SGHTA and CDR2 FQGNSA. The V and J ends lost 5 bases and 6 bases, in that order; junction bases with no gene match: 7. CDR3 protein: CASSETGAAQPQHF. The CDR3, as DNA: TGTGCCAGCAGCGAAACAGGGGCTGCTCAGCCCCAGCATTTT.

The sample holds a few counts of this clone. V usage is TRBV7-2 and J usage is TRBJ2-3, with 13 bases fitting TRBD2. This CDR3 contains 16 residues. The V gene end was trimmed by 5 bases and the J gene end by 5 bases; junction bases not matched to a gene: 7. Germline CDR1 reads SGHTA; CDR2 reads FQGNSA. CDR3 region: CASSAQRTSGRDTQYF. In DNA form, the CDR3 reads TGTGCCAGCAGCGCGCAGCGGACTAGCGGGAGAGATACGCAGTATTTT.

V is TRBV5-6 and J is TRBJ2-7, with D tentatively TRBD1 (6 bases). The CDR3 is 14 amino acids. With 4 bases removed from V and 6 bases from J, the gap between germline ends came to 17 bases. Per the germline V gene, CDR1 is SGHDT and CDR2 is YYEEEE. This CDR3 reads CASSVDTGRPEQYF. The DNA for the CDR3 is TGTGCCAGCAGCGTTGATACAGGGCGTCCCGAGCAGTACTTC.

The chain joins TRBV7-2 to TRBJ2-3; 15 bases align to TRBD2. Looked up from germline, CDR1 is SGHTA and CDR2 is FQGNSA. The CDR3 has 16 residues. J gave up 6 bases and V 5 bases, and 6 bases lay outside the gene matches. CDR3 amino acids: CASSPGLAGGRDTQYF. The CDR3 DNA is TGTGCCAGCAGCCCGGGACTAGCGGGAGGACGGGATACGCAGTATTTT.

Here the CDR3 reads CASSLSSGKETQYF. DNA of the CDR3: TGTGCCAGCAGCTTGTCTTCCGGGAAAGAGACCCAGTACTTC. This chain joins TRBV5-5 and TRBJ2-5; tentatively, D is TRBD2 (5 bases). This CDR3 region has 14 residues. Germline assignment: CDR1 SGHKS and CDR2 YYEKEE (reference sequence). Trimming took 1 base from V and 3 from J, leaving 10 bases between them.

CDR3 sequence (DNA): TGTGCCAGCTCACCGGATAGGGGGGAGACCCAGTACTTC. Translation gives CASSPDRGETQYF. This rearrangement joins TRBV18 to TRBJ2-5, with D possibly TRBD1 on 6 matching bases. From germline, CDR1 is KGHSH and CDR2 LQKENI. CDR3 size: 13 residues. The V gene lost 3 bases and the J gene lost 5 bases, with 10 bases spanning the gap.

This clone appeared many times. The chain recombines TRBV2 with TRBJ2-5, with TRBD2 matching over 9 bases. The CDR3 covers 15 residues. CDR1 is SNHLY, CDR2 FYNNEI, per germline. V lost 8 bases to trimming and J lost 5 bases; unmatched junction nucleotides: 12. The chain's CDR3 is CASGASGVLSETQYF. CDR3 sequence (DNA): TGTGCCAGCGGGGCTAGCGGGGTATTGTCGGAGACCCAGTACTTC.

This clone showed up just a few times. The rearrangement joins TRBV5-3 to TRBJ2-1, with 13 nucleotides matching TRBD2. TRBV5-3 is an ORF for which the function is uncertain. V lost 3 bases to trimming and J lost 8 bases; unmatched junction nucleotides: 5. The CDR3 contains 15 residues. The chain's CDR3 is CARSCTSGGADEQFF. DNA of the CDR3: TGTGCCAGAAGCTGCACTAGCGGGGGGGCCGATGAGCAGTTCTTC.

The gene calls are TRBV19 and TRBJ2-3; D is unresolved. The CDR3 extends over 14 amino acids. V was shortened by 2 bases and J by 6 bases, with 12 bases between the two germline ends. Germline CDR1 reads LNHDA; CDR2 reads SQIVND (reference sequence). The chain's CDR3 is CASSIPERVDTQYF. The CDR3 DNA reads TGTGCCAGTAGTATACCCGAACGAGTGGATACGCAGTATTTT.

The sample holds a few counts of this clone. The chain combines TRBV5-6 with TRBJ1-2; TRBD1 matches at 8 bases. Germline trimming cut 2 bases from V and 7 bases from J; bases unmatched to any gene: 10. Per germline, CDR1 SGHDT and CDR2 YYEEEE. The length of the CDR3 is 15 residues. DNA for the CDR3: TGTGCCAGCAGCTTTCTTGGACAGGGTTTTGGTGGCTACACCTTC. Protein product: CASSFLGQGFGGYTF.

V usage is TRBV7-6 and J usage is TRBJ2-1; 7 nucleotides align to TRBD1. The V and J ends lost 5 bases and 4 bases, in that order; junction bases with no gene match: 8. The germline gives CDR1 SGHVS, CDR2 FNYEAQ. This CDR3 has 15 amino acids. This CDR3 reads CASSPKRGQYNEQFF. CDR3 bases: TGTGCCAGCAGCCCGAAGAGGGGGCAATACAATGAGCAGTTCTTC.

The rearrangement links TRBV7-8 to TRBJ1-5; possible D gene TRBD1, 5 bases. Germline assignment: CDR1 SGHVS and CDR2 FQNEAQ. Trimming took 5 bases from V and 0 from J, leaving 8 bases between them. This CDR3 has 14 residues. The chain's CDR3 is CASSVTDSNQPQHF. DNA of the CDR3: TGTGCCAGCAGCGTGACAGATAGCAATCAGCCCCAGCATTTT.

The genes are TRBV7-7 and TRBJ2-2, with a possible D match to TRBD1 (6 bases). CDR1 and CDR2 from the germline V gene are SSHAT and FNYEAQ (reference sequence). V was cut by 5 bases and J by 5 bases, with 15 bases left in between. The CDR3 extends over 15 amino acids. CDR3 sequence: CASSRTGTSTGELFF. DNA of the CDR3: TGTGCCAGCAGCCGGACTGGGACATCAACCGGGGAGCTGTTTTTT.

V and J are TRBV18 and TRBJ1-5; the match to TRBD1 covers 12 bases. This CDR3 has 17 residues. J gave up 4 bases and V 1 base, and 5 bases lay outside the gene matches. Germline V gene data show CDR1 as KGHSH and CDR2 as LQKENI. The CDR3 DNA reads TGTGCCAGCTCACCACAGGGGACAGGGGGCGGGAATCAGCCCCAGCATTTT. Protein sequence: CASSPQGTGGGNQPQHF.